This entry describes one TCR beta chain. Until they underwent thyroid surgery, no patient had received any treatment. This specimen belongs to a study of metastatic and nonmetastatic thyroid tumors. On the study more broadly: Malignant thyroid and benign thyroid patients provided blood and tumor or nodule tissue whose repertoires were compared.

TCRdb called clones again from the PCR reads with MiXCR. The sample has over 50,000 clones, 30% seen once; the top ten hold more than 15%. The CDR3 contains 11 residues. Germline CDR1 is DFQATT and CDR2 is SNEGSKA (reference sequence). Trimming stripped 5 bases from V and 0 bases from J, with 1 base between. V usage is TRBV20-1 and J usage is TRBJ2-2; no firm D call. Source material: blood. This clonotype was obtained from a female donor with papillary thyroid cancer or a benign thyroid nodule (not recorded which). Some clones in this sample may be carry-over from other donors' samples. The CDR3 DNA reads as TGCAGTGCTGCGAACACCGGGGAGCTGTTTTTT. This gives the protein CSAANTGELFF.